The text below deals with one T cell receptor (beta chain). Germline V gene sequence: CDR1 MNHEY, CDR2 SVGEGT. The CDR3 has 16 amino acids. This specimen comes from a study of T cells expressing NK-cell markers. Overall study context: The study drew TCR beta repertoires from sorted CD3+CD56+NKG2C+, CD3+CD56+NKG2C- and CD3+CD56-NKG2C+ T cells. The sequencing cohort of eight donors included seven HCMV-seropositive individuals and one seronegative individual.

TCRdb reprocessed the 5' RACE reads, with one entry per CDR3 protein and no DNA. Recorded for this sample: about 370,000 distinct CDR3 sequences. The chain couples TRBV6-2 or TRBV6-3 to TRBJ2-1; TCRdb lists TRBD2, though no DNA is available to test this call. The material sequenced was blood T cells: a sorted CD56 or NKG2C T cell subset, CD4+ or CD8+ T cells, or bulk PBMC T cells (not recorded which). The TCR was taken from a woman in her 50s in good health. CDR3: CASSYSKGGTYNEQFF.